The 21 T cell receptor beta chains listed next were all sequenced from one sample in a study of blood T cell repertoires in COVID-19. Method: immunoSEQ multiplex PCR; TCRdb's copy keeps in-frame clones and lacks some. Altogether a few hundred thousand clones are present, about nine tenths being singletons, with the ten largest covering under 15%. The sequenced sample was peripheral blood. The receptors come from a woman between 55 and 75 years old with acute or convalescent COVID-19.

The CDR3 here is CASSYRGEEKLFF. The CDR3, as DNA: TGTGCCAGCAGTTACCGGGGGGAGGAAAAACTGTTTTTT. This chain joins TRBV6-6 and TRBJ1-4, with a possible D match to TRBD1 (5 bases). This CDR3 has 13 amino acids. Trimming removed 2 bases from V and 8 bases from J, with 9 bases in between. Germline V gene data show CDR1 as MNHNY and CDR2 as SVGAGI (reference sequence).

In this sample, this clone turned up a few times. The genes are TRBV28 and TRBJ1-2, with TRBD1 as a possible D gene (6 bases). This CDR3 contains 15 residues. The V and J ends lost 5 bases and 1 base respectively, with 14 bases between them. Germline assignment: CDR1 MDHEN and CDR2 SYDVKM. This CDR3 is CASSSYREFNYGYTF. For the CDR3, the DNA is TGTGCCAGCAGTAGCTACAGGGAATTTAACTATGGCTACACCTTC.

The chain uses TRBV4-2 and TRBJ2-1; 15 bases align to TRBD2. This CDR3 region has 16 residues. The germline V gene encodes CDR1 LGHNA and CDR2 YNFKEQ. Trimming cost V 3 bases and J 4 bases; bases outside gene matches: 1. This CDR3 reads CASSQGLAGGYNEQFF. The CDR3, as DNA: TGTGCCAGCAGCCAGGGACTAGCGGGGGGATACAATGAGCAGTTCTTC.

The V and J genes are TRBV10-3 and TRBJ1-1; D is possibly TRBD1 (6 bases). Trimming removed 4 bases from V and 1 base from J, with 13 bases in between. The CDR3 loop spans 15 amino acids. Germline CDR1 and CDR2: ENHRY and SYGVKD. CDR3 amino acids: CAISGLGGANTEAFF. The CDR3 DNA reads TGTGCCATCAGTGGACTGGGGGGGGCGAACACTGAAGCTTTCTTT.

This clone was detected only once. The chain has TRBV24-1 and TRBJ2-1; D is ambiguous. Trimming pared 5 bases from V and 0 bases from J, leaving 7 bases between. Germline lookup yields CDR1 KGHDR and CDR2 SFDVKD. The CDR3 is 14 residues long. The CDR3 nucleotides are TGTGCCACCAGTGGCGTTAGCTCCTACAATGAGCAGTTCTTC. Amino acids: CATSGVSSYNEQFF.

The V call is TRBV28, the J call TRBJ2-7; 8 bases match TRBD1. The CDR3 has 15 amino acids. Trimming cost V 4 bases and J 5 bases; bases outside gene matches: 10. Germline values: CDR1 MDHEN, CDR2 SYDVKM. CDR3 bases: TGTGCCAGCAGTTCGCAGGGGGCGGTTGGGAACGAGCAGTACTTC. This sequence encodes CASSSQGAVGNEQYF. The full variable domain, with the rest looked up from reference TRBV28 and TRBJ2-7, is DVKVTQSSRYLVKRTGEKVFLECVQDMDHENMFWYRQDPGLGLRLIYFSYDVKMKEKGDIPEGYSVSREKKERFSLILESASTNQTSMYLCASSSQGAVGNEQYFGPGTRLTVT.

The V and J genes are TRBV4-2 and TRBJ1-4; D ambiguous. The CDR3 runs to 15 residues. The V gene's germline CDR1 is LGHNA and CDR2 YNFKEQ. V gave up 7 bases and J gave up 0 bases, with 12 bases separating them. The CDR3 DNA is TGTGCCAGCACCTGGGGAGACCCAACTAATGAAAAACTGTTTTTT. Encoded protein: CASTWGDPTNEKLFF.

V is TRBV27 and J is TRBJ1-6, with D tentatively TRBD1 (5 bases). Germline V gene data show CDR1 as MNHEY and CDR2 as SMNVEV (reference sequence). Between the trimmed V and J ends, which lost 4 bases and 5 bases, there was a span of 15 bases. This CDR3 spans 16 amino acids. DNA for the CDR3: TGTGCCAGCAGTTACAGGCTGCAGGTCCATAATTCACCCCTCCACTTT. This translates into CASSYRLQVHNSPLHF.

The chain recombines TRBV5-1 with TRBJ2-1; 11 bases align to TRBD2. This CDR3 spans 14 amino acids. From germline, CDR1 is SGHRS and CDR2 YFSETQ. V lost 4 bases and J lost 7; bases outside the gene matches: 4. In DNA form, the CDR3 reads TGCGCCAGCAGCCTGGGACTAGCGGCGAATGAGCAGTTCTTC. Translation: CASSLGLAANEQFF.

The V and J genes are TRBV15 and TRBJ1-1; D is unclear. Between the trimmed V and J ends, which lost 3 bases and 7 bases, there was a span of 15 bases. The CDR3 contains 14 residues. Germline V gene data show CDR1 as LNHNV and CDR2 as YYDKDF (reference sequence). The CDR3 sequence is CATSRARGLLEAFF. The CDR3, as DNA: TGTGCCACCAGCAGGGCGCGGGGTCTCCTTGAAGCTTTCTTT.

V usage is TRBV19 and J usage is TRBJ2-1; D is perhaps TRBD2 (5 bases). CDR3 size: 14 residues. The ends were cut back, 4 bases at V and 0 bases at J, with 7 bases in the middle. CDR1 is LNHDA and CDR2 is SQIVND in the germline V gene (reference sequence). For the CDR3, the DNA is TGTGCCAGTAGTACTGAGGGCTCCTACAATGAGCAGTTCTTC. This codes for CASSTEGSYNEQFF.

The J gene is TRBJ1-1, the V gene TRBV6-5; D is undetermined. Trimming shortened V by 8 bases and J by 0 bases, and 10 bases separated the two germline ends. Germline V gene lookup returns CDR1 MNHEY and CDR2 SVGAGI. There are 13 residues in the CDR3. CDR3 region: CASPSRLNTEAFF. In DNA, the CDR3 is TGTGCCAGCCCTAGCCGCCTGAACACTGAAGCTTTCTTT.

The chain employs TRBV7-9 and TRBJ2-7; D perhaps matches TRBD1 (6 bases). Per germline, CDR1 SEHNR and CDR2 FQNEAQ (reference sequence). The CDR3 runs 17 residues. Trimming shortened V by 5 bases and J by 4 bases, and 24 bases separated the two germline ends. The CDR3 bases are TGTGCCAGCAGCCCCACCTGGGGCAGGGACAATATATACGAGCAGTACTTC. Its protein product is CASSPTWGRDNIYEQYF.

The rearrangement joins TRBV28 to TRBJ2-7; weak D call: TRBD2 (5 bases). Trimming cost V 4 bases and J 3 bases, with 16 bases left between them. This CDR3 is built from 15 residues. Germline V gives CDR1 MDHEN, CDR2 SYDVKM. In nucleotides, the CDR3 is TGTGCCAGCAGTTCCCCCTTCGCGGGCCTCTACGAGCAGTACTTC. Translation gives CASSSPFAGLYEQYF.

The chain links TRBV28 to TRBJ1-4; 8 bases fit TRBD1. V trimming: 9 bases; J trimming: 4 bases; junction bases outside the gene matches: 7. CDR3 length: 14 amino acids. The germline CDR1 and CDR2 sequences are MDHEN and SYDVKM. CDR3 in DNA: TGTGCCAGTCACAGGGGGGGGGATAATGAAAAACTGTTTTTT. Protein: CASHRGGDNEKLFF.

The chain links TRBV5-1 to TRBJ1-6; a possible D gene is TRBD1 (6 bases). V shed 0 bases and J shed 3 bases, with 10 bases lying between them. CDR1 is SGHRS and CDR2 is YFSETQ in the germline V gene. The CDR3 extends over 16 amino acids. The CDR3 spells CASSLDSDSYNSPLHF. The CDR3 DNA reads as TGCGCCAGCAGCTTGGACTCGGACAGCTATAATTCACCCCTCCACTTT.

V usage is TRBV27 and J usage is TRBJ2-7, with 7 bases matching TRBD2. V lost 0 bases and J lost 2; bases outside the gene matches: 4. Germline values: CDR1 MNHEY, CDR2 SMNVEV (reference sequence). This CDR3 has 15 residues. The CDR3: CASSLSTGRTYEQYF. CDR3 DNA sequence: TGTGCCAGCAGTTTATCGACCGGGAGGACCTACGAGCAGTACTTC.

The J gene is TRBJ1-1, the V gene TRBV21-1; the D segment call TRBD1 is taken from the table without a DNA check. TRBV21-1 is assigned pseudogene status. This CDR3 contains 15 residues. The CDR3 DNA sequence: TGTGCCAGCAGCAAAGCCGGACACCTGAACACTGAAGCTTTCTTT. It translates to CASSKAGHLNTEAFF.

The chain employs TRBV27 and TRBJ2-3; 12 nucleotides line up with TRBD2. The ends lost 6 bases at V and 7 bases at J; junction bases unmatched: 20. The germline CDR1 and CDR2 sequences are MNHEY and SMNVEV (reference sequence). The CDR3 is 19 residues long. The CDR3 DNA reads as TGTGCCAGCAGCCCTACCATACTAGCGGGAGGTTCGTGGTTGAATACGCAGTATTTT. It codes for CASSPTILAGGSWLNTQYF.

The chain carries TRBV7-2 and TRBJ1-5; TRBD1 is a possible D gene (5 bases). CDR1 and CDR2 (germline): SGHTA, FQGNSA. This CDR3 comprises 17 residues. Trimming cost V 1 base and J 6 bases, with 19 bases left between them. CDR3 protein: CASSLDSRTIGGQPQHF. As DNA, the CDR3 is TGTGCCAGCAGCTTAGATTCCCGGACAATCGGGGGTCAGCCCCAGCATTTT.

This clone was recorded a few times. The chain uses TRBV10-2 and TRBJ1-1, with 8 nucleotides matching TRBD1. V shed 8 bases, J shed 0 bases, and the junction held 5 bases outside the gene matches. The CDR3 is 14 amino acids. CDR1 WSHSY and CDR2 SAAADI come from the germline V gene. CDR3 DNA: TGCGCCAGCGGTACAGGGGGAGTGAACACTGAAGCTTTCTTT. Protein sequence: CASGTGGVNTEAFF.